This is a list of T cell receptor beta chains from one sample in a study of shared clonotypes between healthy human individuals. Sequencing used immunoSEQ multiplex PCR; TCRdb keeps in-frame clones, though not all of them. The sample shows 2 million to 2.5 million clones, over 85% of them seen only once. The sequenced sample consisted of naive CD4+ T cells sorted from blood. The receptors stem from a man younger than 35 in good health. Both conserved end residues are part of each CDR3. D genes are given only for firm matches. Only part of the rows carry a size: once, few, many, or a class if the clone is expanded.

NA	TRBV30	once	TRBJ2-2	CAWRNLGSTGELFF	TGTGCCTGGAGGAACTTGGGGAGCACCGGGGAGCTGTTTTTT
NA	TRBV27	NA	TRBJ1-1	CASSLSRNTEAFF	TGTGCCAGCAGTTTATCAAGGAACACTGAAGCTTTCTTT
NA	TRBV28	NA	TRBJ1-2	CASSLRINLNYGYTF	TGTGCCAGCAGTTTAAGGATCAACCTAAACTATGGCTACACCTTC
NA	TRBV19	once	TRBJ2-1	CASSRGGNSYNEQFF	TGTGCAAGTAGTAGGGGGGGAAACTCCTACAATGAGCAGTTCTTC
NA	TRBV30	NA	TRBJ1-1	CAWKGGDGKRNTEAFF	TGTGCCTGGAAAGGTGGGGACGGAAAAAGGAACACTGAAGCTTTCTTT
NA	TRBV10-1	NA	TRBJ2-7	CASSDSGAFYEQYF	TGCGCCAGCAGTGATTCGGGGGCTTTCTACGAGCAGTACTTC
NA	TRBV7-2	NA	TRBJ1-2	CASSLTDTNYGYTF	TGTGCCAGCAGCTTAACGGACACAAACTATGGCTACACCTTC
TRBD1	TRBV12-5	once	TRBJ1-5	CASGWTDRGRGQPQHF	TGTGCTAGTGGTTGGACGGACAGGGGGAGGGGTCAGCCCCAGCATTTT
NA	TRBV7-2	NA	TRBJ2-3	CASSWGLSTDTQYF	TGTGCCAGCAGCTGGGGACTTAGCACAGATACGCAGTATTTT
TRBD2	TRBV2	NA	TRBJ2-7	CASLGGLGAYEQYF	TGTGCCAGTCTTGGGGGACTAGGGGCTTACGAGCAGTACTTC
TRBD1	TRBV14	NA	TRBJ1-2	CASSQGQGRPKYTF	TGTGCCAGCAGCCAAGGACAGGGGCGTCCTAAATACACCTTC
NA	TRBV5-1	few	TRBJ1-3	CASSPAPGSAGNTIYF	TGCGCCAGCAGCCCGGCCCCAGGCAGCGCTGGAAACACCATATATTTT
TRBD2	TRBV6-5	once	TRBJ2-7	CASSYGLAADEQYF	TGTGCCAGCAGTTACGGACTAGCAGCAGACGAGCAGTACTTC
TRBD1	TRBV2	NA	TRBJ1-6	CASRGDSFSPLHF	TGTGCCAGCAGGGGGGACAGTTTTTCACCCCTCCACTTT
NA	TRBV10-2	NA	TRBJ2-3	CATAGGAGLSTDTQYF	TGCGCCACTGCCGGAGGGGCCGGCCTTAGCACAGATACGCAGTATTTT
NA	TRBV6-4	NA	TRBJ1-2	CASSREQGILSSGYTF	TGTGCCAGCAGTAGAGAACAGGGAATCCTCTCCTCTGGCTACACCTTC
TRBD2	TRBV2	NA	TRBJ2-3	CASSEASAIDPGLADNGTGTQYF	TGTGCCAGCAGTGAAGCGTCCGCCATAGATCCGGGACTAGCGGATAATGGCACAGGTACGCAGTATTTT
NA	TRBV7-2	few	TRBJ2-7	CASSLDRNSYEQYF	TGTGCCAGCAGCTTAGACAGAAACTCCTACGAGCAGTACTTC
TRBD1	TRBV5-1	NA	TRBJ1-2	CASSLTGDYGYTF	TGCGCCAGCAGCTTGACAGGGGATTATGGCTACACCTTC
TRBD1	TRBV6-5	NA	TRBJ1-1	CASSRQGGNTEAFF	TGTGCCAGCAGCCGACAGGGAGGGAACACTGAAGCTTTCTTT
TRBD1	TRBV30	NA	TRBJ1-5	CAWSGGDQPQHF	TGTGCCTGGTCAGGGGGAGATCAGCCCCAGCATTTT
NA	TRBV5-6	NA	TRBJ2-5	CASSLVGLETQYF	TGTGCCAGCAGCTTGGTAGGGTTGGAGACCCAGTACTTC
NA	TRBV2	NA	TRBJ1-6	CASTIEEYNSPLHF	TGTGCCAGCACGATCGAGGAGTATAATTCACCCCTCCACTTT
NA	TRBV28	NA	TRBJ1-4	CASSLAEKLFF	TGTGCCAGCAGCCTAGCAGAAAAACTGTTTTTT
NA	TRBV7-9	NA	TRBJ1-1	CASSPPSGAGKAFF	TGTGCCAGCAGCCCGCCGTCGGGGGCGGGAAAAGCTTTCTTT
NA	TRBV6-1	NA	TRBJ2-5	CASSDLWTETETQYF	TGTGCCAGCAGTGATCTTTGGACCGAGACGGAGACCCAGTACTTC
NA	TRBV16	once	TRBJ1-4	CASSPKQGINEKLFF	TGTGCCAGCAGCCCAAAGCAGGGGATTAATGAAAAACTGTTTTTT
NA	TRBV28	NA	TRBJ2-7	CASSSRGSYEQYF	TGTGCCAGCAGTTCCAGGGGATCCTACGAGCAGTACTTC
NA	TRBV7-2	NA	TRBJ1-5	CASSTWNSELSNQPQHF	TGTGCCAGCAGCACTTGGAACAGCGAACTAAGCAATCAGCCCCAGCATTTT
NA	TRBV5-4	NA	TRBJ1-6	CASSQQAGNSPLHF	TGTGCCAGCAGCCAACAGGCTGGGAATTCACCCCTCCACTTT
TRBD1	TRBV29-1	NA	TRBJ1-4	CSVETGNEKLFF	TGCAGCGTTGAGACAGGGAACGAAAAACTGTTTTTT
NA	TRBV18	NA	TRBJ1-1	CASSPDSRVTEAFF	TGTGCCAGCTCCCCCGACAGCAGGGTCACTGAAGCTTTCTTT
TRBD2	TRBV9	NA	TRBJ2-1	CASSPGTSGTNEQFF	TGTGCCAGCAGTCCCGGGACTAGCGGGACCAATGAGCAGTTCTTC
NA	TRBV5-4	NA	TRBJ2-2	CASSPWGGANAGELFF	TGTGCCAGCAGCCCCTGGGGGGGGGCGAACGCCGGGGAGCTGTTTTTT
NA	TRBV29-1	NA	TRBJ1-2	CSVEGTWTGGYTF	TGCAGCGTCGAAGGGACTTGGACGGGGGGCTACACCTTC
TRBD2	TRBV5-4	NA	TRBJ2-3	CASSPAGGSTDTQYF	TGTGCCAGCAGCCCCGCGGGGGGGAGCACAGATACGCAGTATTTT
NA	TRBV6-5	NA	TRBJ2-2	CASSYGDTGELFF	TGTGCCAGCAGTTACGGTGACACCGGGGAGCTGTTTTTT
NA	TRBV4-1	NA	TRBJ1-5	CASSQEGSGSQPQHF	TGCGCCAGCAGCCAAGAAGGTTCAGGGAGTCAGCCCCAGCATTTT
NA	TRBV2	NA	TRBJ2-7	CASGVIRYEQYF	TGTGCCAGCGGGGTAATAAGGTACGAGCAGTACTTC
TRBD1	TRBV11-2	NA	TRBJ2-5	CASSANSGGGETQYF	TGTGCCAGCAGCGCAAACTCAGGGGGCGGGGAGACCCAGTACTTC
NA	TRBV6-1	NA	TRBJ1-6	CASSEYREAPLHF	TGTGCCAGCAGTGAATACCGAGAAGCACCCCTCCACTTT
NA	TRBV6-5	NA	TRBJ1-4	CASRRGPTNEKLFF	TGTGCCAGCAGACGCGGCCCAACTAATGAAAAACTGTTTTTT
NA	TRBV27	NA	TRBJ1-4	CASSYTGMRKLFF	TGTGCCAGCAGTTACACAGGGATGAGAAAACTGTTTTTT